These T cell receptor beta chains were read from a single sample in a study of PD-1 blockade in classical Hodgkin lymphoma. Clones were read by immunoSEQ multiplex PCR, and TCRdb kept only the in-frame ones, dropping some. The sample contains 50,000 or so clones, roughly 73% of which appear only once. Sequenced material: peripheral blood mononuclear cells (PBMCs), taken before the second cycle of nivolumab. The source is a human donor with classical Hodgkin lymphoma. Both conserved end residues are part of each CDR3. The D gene is left open where the match is weak. Only some rows state a clone size, as once, few, many or a class for expanded clones.

d_call	v_call	clone_size	j_call	cdr3_aa	cdr3_nt
TRBD1	TRBV6-6	NA	TRBJ2-1	CASRGQGGSEQFF	TGTGCCAGCAGAGGACAGGGTGGGTCTGAGCAGTTCTTC
TRBD1	TRBV2	few	TRBJ1-1	CASSEILGQGNTEAFF	TGTGCCAGCAGTGAAATCTTGGGACAGGGCAACACTGAAGCTTTCTTT
NA	TRBV4-3	NA	TRBJ2-3	CASSGSSGSTDTQYF	TGCGCCAGCAGTGGGTCAAGCGGGAGCACAGATACGCAGTATTTT
NA	TRBV7-8	NA	TRBJ2-5	CASSSQARGAKRETQYF	TGTGCCAGCAGCTCGCAGGCCCGTGGGGCAAAAAGAGAGACCCAGTACTTC
TRBD1	TRBV23-1	NA	TRBJ1-1	CASSQTGVRRNTEAFF	TGCGCCAGCAGTCAGACAGGGGTGAGGAGGAACACTGAAGCTTTCTTT
TRBD1	TRBV14	NA	TRBJ1-1	CASSQDRGQAWNTEAFF	TGTGCCAGCAGCCAAGATAGGGGACAGGCATGGAACACTGAAGCTTTCTTT
NA	TRBV7-2	NA	TRBJ2-2	CASSLKIMDRATGELFF	TGTGCCAGCAGCTTAAAGATTATGGACCGAGCCACCGGGGAGCTGTTTTTT
NA	TRBV19	once	TRBJ2-2	CASSPGTRDDGELFF	TGTGCCAGTAGTCCCGGGACAAGGGATGACGGGGAGCTGTTTTTT
TRBD1	TRBV30	NA	TRBJ2-2	CAWSTGALTGELFF	TGTGCCTGGAGTACAGGGGCGCTCACCGGGGAGCTGTTTTTT
NA	TRBV5-4	NA	TRBJ2-4	CASRPAGSRGDIQYF	TGTGCCAGCAGGCCAGCCGGGTCACGAGGGGACATTCAGTACTTC
TRBD1	TRBV7-2	NA	TRBJ1-4	CASSLRTGMVEKLFF	TGTGCCAGCAGCTTACGGACAGGGATGGTTGAAAAACTGTTTTTT
NA	TRBV6-5	NA	TRBJ1-5	CASSTSLWASQPQHF	TGTGCCAGCAGTACAAGCCTTTGGGCCAGTCAGCCCCAGCATTTT
NA	TRBV14	NA	TRBJ1-5	CASSQEKELLGNQPQHF	TGTGCCAGCAGCCAAGAGAAAGAATTGCTCGGCAATCAGCCCCAGCATTTT
NA	TRBV7-9	few	TRBJ2-7	CASSLGGDLYEQYF	TGTGCCAGCAGCTTAGGGGGGGACCTCTACGAGCAGTACTTC
NA	TRBV11-2	NA	TRBJ1-2	CASSSGAGHGYGYTF	TGTGCCAGCAGCTCCGGGGCTGGGCACGGCTATGGCTACACCTTC
TRBD1	TRBV29-1	few	TRBJ1-1	CSVQGMSTEAFF	TGCAGCGTACAGGGGATGAGCACTGAAGCTTTCTTT
NA	TRBV6-6	NA	TRBJ1-5	CASSYGPNQPQHF	TGTGCCAGCAGTTACGGGCCAAATCAGCCCCAGCATTTT
NA	TRBV4-1	NA	TRBJ1-5	CASSQVGPANQPQHF	TGCGCCAGCAGCCAAGTTGGGCCAGCTAATCAGCCCCAGCATTTT
NA	TRBV28	NA	TRBJ2-7	CASSLRPYEQYF	TGTGCCAGCAGTTTAAGGCCCTACGAGCAGTACTTC
NA	TRBV30	NA	TRBJ2-1	CAWSVPARGYNEQFF	TGTGCCTGGAGTGTACCCGCGCGGGGATACAATGAGCAGTTCTTC
NA	TRBV6-1	NA	TRBJ1-4	CAISAEETNEKLFF	TGTGCCATCTCAGCCGAGGAAACTAATGAAAAACTGTTTTTT
TRBD2	TRBV28	few	TRBJ2-3	CASSFPTKLAGPTDTQYF	TGTGCCAGCAGTTTCCCCACCAAACTAGCGGGACCCACAGATACGCAGTATTTT
TRBD1	TRBV27	NA	TRBJ2-7	CASSLRRQGANYEQYF	TGTGCCAGCAGTTTGAGGAGACAGGGGGCAAATTACGAGCAGTACTTC
NA	TRBV6-5	NA	TRBJ1-1	CASSPRSTEAFF	TGTGCCAGCAGCCCCCGGAGCACTGAAGCTTTCTTT